Here is one T cell receptor beta chain with its context. The antigen it binds to is not known. An end of the junction does not agree with germline; a read error may underlie this. Libraries came from 5' RACE. Sequencer: Illumina HiSeq 2500. A second roughly 7 to 11 cycle PCR used a sample-barcoded 5' primer and a J-beta primer mix. A unique molecular identifier was introduced onto each TCR beta cDNA molecule by a template-switch 5' adaptor carrying 12 random nucleotides. At least 2.5 million CDR3-containing paired-end reads were obtained from each sample. First-strand cDNA synthesis was performed from all RNA using the Mint cDNA synthesis kit, with priming by a TRBC-specific oligonucleotide. Following uracil-DNA glycosylase treatment, all cDNA underwent a first 18-cycle PCR with the universal primers M1SS and BC2_uni_R. The paper's processing steps were these. Each sample was normalized by randomly selecting 1 million high-quality reads, each carrying a distinct molecular identifier. Instead of being binned into consensus sequences, reads with shared molecular identifiers were discarded. MiTCR, set to a Q25 quality threshold and the strictest error-elimination algorithm, was used for CDR3 identification, clonotype clustering and error correction. A nonparametric unseen species model with Euler transformation was used to estimate lower-bound total TCR beta diversity. TCRdb's own reprocessing of the public reads used fastp at Q25 and MiXCR and kept productive beta chains. All rows with the same CDR3 protein become a single entry with the most common DNA and genes. The V and J calls were not made by the authors but by TCRdb's processing. The sample contains about 1.6 million distinct CDR3 sequences, about 32% of them found a single time. The ten most abundant clones make up around 11% of the sample.

The data originate from a study of blood T cells in healthy people across ages (dated by TCRdb to between 2015 and 2017). For the wider study: In model experiments, roughly one uniquely barcoded TCR beta cDNA molecule per two T cells was captured by template switching. Four age groups were formed from the donors: young (average about 17 years), middle-aged (around 39), aged (about 68) and long-lived (82). The study analyzed two additional independent replicas of 1 million unique cDNA reads from the same blood draw for two donors, one aged 18 to 29 and one aged 80 or older. To track age-related changes in TCR beta repertoire diversity, the study relied on deep sequencing normalized with unique cDNA molecular identifiers. To avoid experimental bias, donors of different ages were randomly spread across the sequencing lanes.

Systemically healthy Caucasian individuals from Russia, some 40 in total and aged roughly 6 to 90 years, were included as donors. Each donor gave ten milliliters of peripheral blood, collected into EDTA-treated Vacutainer tubes. Ficoll-Paque density-gradient centrifugation was used to isolate PBMCs, with at least 7 million obtained per sample. Trizol reagent was used to extract total RNA from PBMCs, with at least 6 micrograms per sample. For every donor, flow cytometry on a PBMC aliquot measured the percentage of naive CD45RAhigh/CD27high T cells. The research as a whole found: Compared with the aged group, more naive CD4+ T cells, fewer expanded clones and increased TCR diversity were shown by the long-lived group, suggesting age selection. Conclusive comparison of naive and antigen-experienced compartments was prevented by the profiling of bulk unsorted PBMCs. As age increased, observed TCR beta diversity per million T cells dropped in a roughly linear way, and a significant reduction was already evident by age roughly 36. There was a strong correlation between observed TCR beta diversity and the percentage of naive T cells measured by flow cytometry. The CMV infection status of donors was not known, potentially confounding age-related changes in expanded clonotypes. Total diversity estimates from one million sequenced T cells were considered lower bounds and underestimates.

The CDR3 goes from the cysteine to the phenylalanine over 11 residues. Just the 33-base CDR3 DNA is kept, in frame starting at base 1. Looking up the germline V gene (reference sequence) yields CDR1 DFQATT and CDR2 SNEGSKA. This TCR was recovered from a woman in her thirties in good health. Recombination linked TRBV20-1 to TRBJ1-1; confidence is insufficient to name the D gene. Source material: blood. The DNA sequence reads TGCAGTGCTAGTCTTCCGGCTGAAACTTTCTTT. The resulting protein is CSASLPAETFF.